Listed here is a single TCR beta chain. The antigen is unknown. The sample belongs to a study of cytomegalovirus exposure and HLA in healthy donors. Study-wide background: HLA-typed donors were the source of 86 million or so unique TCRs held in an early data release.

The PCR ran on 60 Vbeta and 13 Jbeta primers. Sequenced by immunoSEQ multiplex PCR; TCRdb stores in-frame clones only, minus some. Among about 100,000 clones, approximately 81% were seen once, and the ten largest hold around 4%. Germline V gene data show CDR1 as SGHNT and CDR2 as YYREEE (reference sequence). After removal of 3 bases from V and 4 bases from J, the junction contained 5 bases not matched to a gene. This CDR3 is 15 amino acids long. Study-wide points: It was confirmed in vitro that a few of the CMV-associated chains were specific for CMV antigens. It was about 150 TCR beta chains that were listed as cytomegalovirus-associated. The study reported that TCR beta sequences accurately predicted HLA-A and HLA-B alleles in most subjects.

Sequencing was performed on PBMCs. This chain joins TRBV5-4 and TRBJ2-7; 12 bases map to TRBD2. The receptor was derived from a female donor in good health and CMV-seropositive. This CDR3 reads CASSSRTSGIYEQYF. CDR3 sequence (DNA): TGTGCCAGCAGCTCCAGGACTAGCGGGATTTACGAGCAGTACTTC.